This T cell receptor beta chain came from a study of T cell responses to AZD1222 COVID-19 vaccine (dated by TCRdb to about 2021). In the study overall: TCR sequencing was performed for over 230 trial participants, of whom around 200 were given two doses of AZD1222 and approximately 25 were given two doses of MenACWY control vaccine. Trial participants were enrolled by age into 18-55, 56-69 and 70-plus year subgroups, with around 150, 28 and 57 TCR-sequenced participants respectively. Results and caveats for the whole study, not just this receptor: Conclusions about previously exposed vaccinees are limited, since just six AZD1222 recipients were seropositive for SARS-CoV-2 at baseline. Nearly half of unique spike-specific TCRs reportedly recognized epitopes outside regions mutated in the B.1.351 and B.1.1.7 variants. Most participants were white British and females outnumbered males, and the authors suggested that clonal diversity may have been underestimated. Because no day 14 peak-response samples were available, the repertoires could be characterized only after the peak T cell response. In the small 56-69-year group, the increase in depth fell short of significance, most likely because of low power. After two AZD1222 doses, spike-specific TCR breadth and depth were significantly higher than at day 0 and than in MenACWY recipients. The vaccine-associated CD4 TCRs covered the entire spike protein, and the dominant responses fell in regions 160-218 and 743-854.

Taken with the paper, the label for time point translates to: baseline before first vaccination. The treatment or condition label, read with the paper, signifies: meningococcal conjugate vaccine given as trial control. Vaccinee samples came from UK trials COV001 and COV002, including a single-blind randomized controlled phase 2/3 trial of AZD1222 (ChAdOx1 nCoV-19) in healthy adults. For TCRbeta chain sequencing, PBMC samples were collected from trial participants at day 0 and at day 28 after the second dose. As regards this clone: The antigen it binds to is not known. Base qualities are not at hand, and no much larger clone is one base apart.

The CDR3 regions of human TCRbeta chains were analyzed by immunosequencing. In the source study's methods: TCRs in the repertoires were matched against a reference library of SARS-CoV-2-specific TCRs that had been generated with the MIRA antigen-specificity platform. Breadth was defined as the fraction of unique TCRs that were SARS-CoV-2-associated. Depth was defined as the fraction of total T cells that were SARS-CoV-2-associated. Each spike-specific TCR was assigned to its reactive spike region and to a CD4 or CD8 class using the MIRA data. Log10-transformed breadth and depth values were compared by one-way ANOVA with Sidak's multiple comparisons tests. TCRdb stores this immuneACCESS table with in-frame sequences only. Part of the clones is absent; in the studies checked, under half of the shortfall reflects unresolved V genes, and no reason is known for the rest. The V and J calls and clone size come from that table; D and trimming were worked out from the DNA. The sample table records more than 85,000 clones; roughly 86% of these occur just once. The ten largest clones represent 9.5% to 15% of the sample.

From a lookup of the germline V gene (reference sequence), CDR1 and CDR2 are LNHDA and SQIVND. The CDR3 runs 16 amino acids, cysteine and phenylalanine included. Only CDR3 DNA is held: 48 bases, read in frame from base 1. The junction shows trimming of 6 bases on V and 3 bases on J, and the gene matches do not reach 10 bases of it. Sequences were derived from peripheral blood, sampled on day 0 of MenACWY control vaccination. The sequence joins TRBV19 to TRBJ2-1; 8 bases in the middle match TRBD2. This clonotype was sampled from an adult in good health. The CDR3 corresponds to CASSKDGGALYNEQFF. The nucleotide sequence is given as TGTGCCAGTAGCAAGGACGGGGGGGCTCTCTACAATGAGCAGTTCTTC.